A single sample is the source of the 9 T cell receptor beta chains below, sequenced in a study of blood T cell repertoires in COVID-19. Sequenced by immunoSEQ multiplex PCR; TCRdb stores in-frame clones only, minus some. The repertoire has 110,000 or so clones, roughly 84% of them found once; the top ten carry about 8.1%. Sequenced material: peripheral blood. The origin of the receptors is a woman aged 35 to 49 with acute or convalescent COVID-19.

The chain combines TRBV27 with TRBJ1-5, with D possibly TRBD1 on 5 matching bases. The germline V gene encodes CDR1 MNHEY and CDR2 SMNVEV (reference sequence). This CDR3 has 16 amino acids. V was shortened by 7 bases and J by 6 bases, with 22 bases between the two germline ends. The CDR3 loop is CASTHVRGLAIQPQHF. The CDR3 region has the DNA TGTGCCAGCACCCACGTGCGGGGACTCGCGATTCAGCCCCAGCATTTT.

The chain couples TRBV7-8 to TRBJ1-1; possible D gene TRBD1, 5 bases. The CDR3 runs to 11 residues. Trimming left V 5 bases short and J 7 bases short, with 8 bases between. Germline CDR1 is SGHVS and CDR2 is FQNEAQ. As DNA, the CDR3 is TGTGCCAGCAGCCCCACAGGTGAAGCTTTCTTT. Residues: CASSPTGEAFF.

The chain is built from TRBV5-4 and TRBJ1-1; possible D gene TRBD1, 5 bases. Looked up from germline, CDR1 is SGHNT and CDR2 is YYREEE (reference sequence). This CDR3 comprises 14 residues. Trimming shortened V by 7 bases and J by 4 bases, and 17 bases separated the two germline ends. The CDR3 is CASDNGGGATEAFF. CDR3 DNA sequence: TGTGCCAGCGATAACGGGGGAGGAGCCACTGAAGCTTTCTTT.

The CDR3 here is CSVGTSTHLGEQFF. CDR3 nucleotide sequence: TGCAGCGTGGGGACTAGCACCCATTTGGGTGAGCAGTTCTTC. The rearrangement links TRBV29-1 to TRBJ2-1, with TRBD2 identical over 9 bases. Germline V gives CDR1 SQVTM, CDR2 ANQGSEA. Germline trimming cut 6 bases from V and 9 bases from J; bases unmatched to any gene: 12. The CDR3 is made up of 14 amino acids.

This clone appeared a few times. The chain is built from TRBV2 and TRBJ2-7; 7 bases map to TRBD1. The J segment lost 4 bases and the V segment lost 3 bases, leaving 21 bases of the junction unmatched. Germline V gene lookup returns CDR1 SNHLY and CDR2 FYNNEI. The CDR3 runs 19 residues. The CDR3, as DNA: TGTGCCAGCAGTGATCTTAAACAGAACAGGGGTGAAAAAATGTACGAGCAGTACTTC. This encodes CASSDLKQNRGEKMYEQYF.

The rearrangement joins TRBV6-2 or TRBV6-3 to TRBJ1-1; D is ambiguous. The germline CDR1 and CDR2 sequences are MNHEY and SVGEGT. The CDR3 is 12 residues long. V lost 5 bases and J 10 bases, leaving 14 bases between the germline ends. This chain's CDR3 is CASSTQPGSAFF. As DNA, the CDR3 is TGTGCCAGCAGTACTCAACCGGGGTCAGCTTTCTTT.

This chain connects TRBV5-1 to TRBJ2-1, with TRBD1 identical over 9 bases. The CDR3 has 13 residues. Germline values: CDR1 SGHRS, CDR2 YFSETQ. Trimming at V came to 5 bases and at J to 7 bases, leaving 4 bases not matched to a gene. The CDR3 DNA reads as TGCGCCAGCAGTATCGACAGGGGGAATGAGCAGTTCTTC. Translating it yields CASSIDRGNEQFF. The whole variable domain, filled in from reference TRBV5-1 and TRBJ2-1, reads KAGVTQTPRYLIKTRGQQVTLSCSPISGHRSVSWYQQTPGQGLQFLFEYFSETQRNKGNFPGRFSGRQFSNSRSEMNVSTLELGDSALYLCASSIDRGNEQFFGPGTRLTVL.

The chain links TRBV28 to TRBJ1-1; D ambiguous. The germline V gene encodes CDR1 MDHEN and CDR2 SYDVKM. V lost 5 bases, J lost 1 base, and 8 bases lay in between. The CDR3 runs 13 residues. The CDR3 sequence is CASSQTQNTEAFF. DNA for the CDR3: TGTGCCAGCAGTCAAACACAGAACACTGAAGCTTTCTTT.

The chain combines TRBV11-2 with TRBJ1-1; 7 bases map to TRBD1. CDR1 and CDR2 from the germline V gene are SGHAT and FQNNGV. The ends lost 5 bases at V and 4 bases at J; junction bases unmatched: 13. This CDR3 region has 16 residues. CDR3 region: CASSPREGAAFTEAFF. DNA of the CDR3: TGTGCCAGCAGCCCTAGAGAGGGGGCAGCCTTCACTGAAGCTTTCTTT.